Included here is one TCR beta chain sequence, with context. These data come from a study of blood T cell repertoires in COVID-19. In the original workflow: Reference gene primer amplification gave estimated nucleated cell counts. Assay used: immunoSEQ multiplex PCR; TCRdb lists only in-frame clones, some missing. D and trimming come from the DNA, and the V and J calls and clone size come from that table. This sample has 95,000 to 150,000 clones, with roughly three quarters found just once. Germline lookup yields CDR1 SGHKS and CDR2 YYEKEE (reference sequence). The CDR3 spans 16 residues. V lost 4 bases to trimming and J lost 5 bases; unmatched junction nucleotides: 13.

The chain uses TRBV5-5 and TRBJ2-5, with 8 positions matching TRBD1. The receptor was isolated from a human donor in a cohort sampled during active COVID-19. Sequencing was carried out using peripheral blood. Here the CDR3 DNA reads TGTGCCAGCAGCGCTCGGCAGACAGGGGTGGGGGAGACCCAGTACTTC. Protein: CASSARQTGVGETQYF.